These 23 T cell receptor beta chains share one sample of origin, sequenced in a study of cytomegalovirus exposure and HLA in healthy donors. The PCR used 60 Vbeta and 13 Jbeta primers. The method was immunoSEQ multiplex PCR; TCRdb's version includes in-frame clones alone and lacks a portion of them. The sample contains around 150,000 clones, about 75% of which appear only once. The sequenced material came from PBMCs. All receptors come from a man aged 45-60 years in good health and CMV-seropositive.

This clone was found once. The rearrangement joins TRBV14 to TRBJ2-1; TRBD1 is a possible D gene (6 bases). With 0 bases removed from V and 4 bases from J, the gap between germline ends came to 13 bases. The CDR3 length is 16 residues. In germline, CDR1 is SGHDN, CDR2 FVKESK. CDR3 sequence: CASSQDYGTNYNEQFF. DNA for the CDR3: TGTGCCAGCAGCCAAGATTATGGGACAAATTACAATGAGCAGTTCTTC.

For the CDR3, the DNA is TGTGCCAGTAGTGTCGGACTAGCGGACGAGCAGTACGTC. It encodes CASSVGLADEQYV. J is TRBJ2-7 and V is TRBV19; 10 bases line up with TRBD2. This CDR3 has 13 residues. Germline CDR1 LNHDA, CDR2 SQIVND (reference sequence). Trimming at V came to 5 bases and at J to 5 bases, leaving 3 bases not matched to a gene.

The chain couples TRBV10-2 to TRBJ1-6; D is ambiguous. V lost 2 bases to trimming and J lost 7 bases, with 9 bases between them. Germline V gene sequence: CDR1 WSHSY, CDR2 SAAADI. CDR3 length equals 14 residues. The CDR3 protein is CASSELWENSPLHF. Written as DNA, the CDR3 is TGCGCCAGCAGTGAGCTCTGGGAGAATTCACCCCTCCACTTT.

A few counts support this clone. The chain couples TRBV13 to TRBJ1-1; possible D gene TRBD1, 5 bases. The V gene lost 2 bases and the J gene lost 0 bases, with 7 bases spanning the gap. CDR1 is PRHDT and CDR2 is FYEKMQ in the germline V gene (reference sequence). The CDR3 covers 14 residues. In nucleotides, the CDR3 is TGTGCCAGCAGCTTACAGGGTATGAACACTGAAGCTTTCTTT. It specifies CASSLQGMNTEAFF.

The V call is TRBV6-6, the J call TRBJ1-2, with a tentative D call TRBD1 (5 bases). Per germline, CDR1 MNHNY and CDR2 SVGAGI (reference sequence). The CDR3 consists of 16 residues. Deletions cut 4 bases from V and 4 bases from J, with 19 bases between. CDR3 DNA: TGTGCCAGCAGTTCCGGTCCAGGGCAGGAGCCCTATGGCTACACCTTC. Amino acids: CASSSGPGQEPYGYTF.

CDR3 sequence (DNA): TGTGCCAGCAGCGCTAGCGGTTACCTAGATACGCAGTATTTT. It specifies CASSASGYLDTQYF. The V call is TRBV27, the J call TRBJ2-3; 7 nucleotides align to TRBD2. In germline, CDR1 is MNHEY, CDR2 SMNVEV (reference sequence). Trimming at V came to 6 bases and at J to 5 bases, leaving 8 bases not matched to a gene. The CDR3 has 14 residues.

This chain connects TRBV2 to TRBJ1-2; 9 bases fit TRBD1. Germline V lookup: CDR1 SNHLY, CDR2 FYNNEI. Trimming removed 5 bases from V and 4 bases from J; junction bases left unmatched: 5. CDR3 length equals 14 residues. The CDR3 protein is CASSLEGQGYGYTF. CDR3 coding DNA: TGTGCCAGCAGTCTAGAGGGACAGGGCTATGGCTACACCTTC. Complete variable domain (other parts from reference TRBV2 and TRBJ1-2): EPEVTQTPSHQVTQMGQEVILRCVPISNHLYFYWYRQILGQKVEFLVSFYNNEISEKSEIFDDQFSVERPDGSNFTLKIRSTKLEDSAMYFCASSLEGQGYGYTFGSGTRLTVV.

This chain connects TRBV5-4 to TRBJ1-5; D is perhaps TRBD1 (6 bases). CDR3 size: 14 residues. V was cut by 8 bases and J by 0 bases, with 12 bases left in between. Per germline, CDR1 SGHNT and CDR2 YYREEE (reference sequence). The CDR3 DNA is TGTGCCAGGCACCAGGGACATAGCAATCAGCCCCAGCATTTT. The encoded protein is CARHQGHSNQPQHF.

The chain employs TRBV4-3 and TRBJ1-5, with 9 bases that match TRBD1. V trimming: 0 bases; J trimming: 0 bases; junction bases outside the gene matches: 15. Germline V lookup: CDR1 LGHNA, CDR2 YSLEER. This CDR3 spans 21 amino acids. For the CDR3, the DNA is TGCGCCAGCAGCCAAGAAGTAATAAGGGACAGGGCAACTTATAGCAATCAGCCCCAGCATTTT. As protein: CASSQEVIRDRATYSNQPQHF.

V gene TRBV28 combines with J gene TRBJ1-1; no reliable D call. The CDR3 runs 13 residues. V was trimmed by 7 bases and J by 7 bases, leaving 16 bases between them. CDR1 and CDR2 (germline): MDHEN, SYDVKM. The CDR3 spells CASISSDTFEAFF. The CDR3 coding sequence is TGTGCCAGCATTTCTTCAGACACCTTTGAAGCTTTCTTT.

The rearrangement joins TRBV11-2 to TRBJ2-1; no definite D call. CDR1 and CDR2 (germline): SGHAT, FQNNGV. There are 14 residues in the CDR3. V lost 0 bases and J lost 8, with 11 bases in between. CDR3 bases: TGTGCCAGCAGCTTAGACGCCGGGTTTTATGAGCAGTTCTTC. Its protein is CASSLDAGFYEQFF.

This rearrangement joins TRBV4-2 to TRBJ2-3, with D tentatively TRBD1 (6 bases). This CDR3 region has 18 residues. CDR1 is LGHNA, CDR2 YNFKEQ, per germline. The V end lost 0 bases, the J end lost 6 bases, and 22 bases lay between the germline ends. CDR3 in amino acids: CASSQDLMSGVSGDTQYF. The CDR3 nucleotides are TGTGCCAGCAGCCAAGATCTTATGTCAGGGGTCTCCGGGGATACGCAGTATTTT.

The count of this clone is one. This chain uses TRBV7-9 with TRBJ1-2, with D possibly matching TRBD1 (5 bases). The CDR3 covers 15 residues. From germline, CDR1 is SEHNR and CDR2 FQNEAQ (reference sequence). Trimming pared 0 bases from V and 5 bases from J, leaving 13 bases between. CDR3 in amino acids: CASSLAPAGRYGYTF. CDR3 bases: TGTGCCAGCAGCTTAGCGCCAGCAGGGAGGTATGGCTACACCTTC.

The genes are TRBV5-1 and TRBJ2-3, with D perhaps TRBD1 (6 bases). The CDR3 consists of 14 residues. V was cut by 7 bases and J by 4 bases, with 16 bases left in between. The germline gives CDR1 SGHRS, CDR2 YFSETQ. For the CDR3, the DNA is TGCGCCAGCTCAGGGGTGGGGTCGGCAGATACGCAGTATTTT. It specifies CASSGVGSADTQYF.

This sequence joins TRBV29-1 and TRBJ2-2, with D possibly TRBD2 on 6 matching bases. V lost 3 bases and J 7 bases, leaving 9 bases between the germline ends. The CDR3 consists of 12 residues. Looked up from germline, CDR1 is SQVTM and CDR2 is ANQGSEA. The DNA of the CDR3 is TGCAGCGTTGAGGTGGGAGGCGGGGAGCTGTTTTTT. This sequence encodes CSVEVGGGELFF.

The V gene is TRBV11-2, the J gene TRBJ1-2; TRBD1 matches 7 bases. V trimming: 1 base; J trimming: 3 bases; junction bases outside the gene matches: 5. Germline V gives CDR1 SGHAT, CDR2 FQNNGV. The CDR3 has 15 amino acids. The DNA of the CDR3 is TGTGCCAGCAGCTTAGGAACAGGGGACTACTATGGCTACACCTTC. Encoded protein: CASSLGTGDYYGYTF. The entire variable domain, with the rest obtained from reference TRBV11-2 and TRBJ1-2, is as follows: EAGVAQSPRYKIIEKRQSVAFWCNPISGHATLYWYQQILGQGPKLLIQFQNNGVVDDSQLPKDRFSAERLKGVDSTLKIQPAKLEDSAVYLCASSLGTGDYYGYTFGSGTRLTVV.

The chain combines TRBV15 with TRBJ2-4, with a tentative D call TRBD1 (6 bases). V dropped 1 base and J dropped 3 bases, with 16 bases sitting between them. The CDR3 contains 17 residues. Per germline, CDR1 LNHNV and CDR2 YYDKDF (reference sequence). The chain's CDR3 is CATSRGALRDNKNIQYF. As DNA, the CDR3 is TGTGCCACCAGCAGAGGTGCCCTTCGGGACAACAAAAACATTCAGTACTTC.

J is TRBJ1-5 and V is TRBV25-1; the D gene is possibly TRBD1 (6 bases). Germline CDR1 and CDR2: MGHDK and SYGVNS. The V end was cut by 6 bases, the J end by 7 bases, with 16 bases between. This CDR3 spans 14 amino acids. CDR3: CASSHGGLGQPQHF. The CDR3 region has the DNA TGTGCCAGCAGCCACGGGGGGCTAGGCCAGCCCCAGCATTTT.

Comment on this clone: Other nucleotide sequences from this sample produce the same CDR3. This chain connects TRBV19 to TRBJ2-2; 7 bases are shared with TRBD2. Germline V CDR1 and CDR2: LNHDA, SQIVND (reference sequence). The V and J ends lost 2 bases and 1 base, in that order; junction bases with no gene match: 1. The CDR3 totals 15 residues. CDR3 sequence reads: CASSIWGGNTGELFF. The DNA for the CDR3 is TGTGCCAGTAGTATATGGGGGGGGAACACCGGGGAGCTGTTTTTT.

V usage is TRBV14 and J usage is TRBJ2-1; 9 bases map to TRBD2. This CDR3 has 15 residues. Germline assignment: CDR1 SGHDN and CDR2 FVKESK. With 3 bases clipped from V and 4 bases from J, the junction kept 4 bases outside the gene matches. The CDR3 protein is CASSHPRGGYNEQFF. CDR3 nucleotide sequence: TGTGCCAGCAGCCACCCGCGGGGGGGATACAATGAGCAGTTCTTC.

V and J are TRBV6-1 and TRBJ2-7; 9 nucleotides line up with TRBD1. This CDR3 contains 15 residues. The germline gives CDR1 MNHNS, CDR2 SASEGT. Trimming removed 7 bases from V and 0 bases from J; junction bases left unmatched: 7. This CDR3 is CASTPGQGISYEQYV. DNA for the CDR3: TGTGCCAGCACCCCGGGACAGGGTATCTCCTACGAGCAGTACGTC.

In this sample, this clone turned up a few times. The genes are TRBV28 and TRBJ2-4; TRBD1 matches at 8 bases. In germline, CDR1 is MDHEN, CDR2 SYDVKM. Germline trimming cut 4 bases from V and 0 bases from J; bases unmatched to any gene: 8. This CDR3 comprises 17 residues. The CDR3, as DNA: TGTGCCAGCAGTTCAGGGACAGGAAACTTAGCCAAAAACATTCAGTACTTC. It translates to CASSSGTGNLAKNIQYF.

Comment on this clone: Sequence at one end of the junction differs from germline and may be a read error. The gene calls are TRBV10-3 and TRBJ1-2; 7 positions match TRBD1. Germline CDR1 and CDR2: ENHRY and SYGVKD. This CDR3 is built from 14 residues. The CDR3: CAIRDGGQNYGYTF. DNA of the CDR3: TGTGCCATCCGTGATGGGGGACAGAACTATGGCTACACCTTC.